This entry features one TCR beta chain sequence. The source of the sample is a study of cytomegalovirus exposure and HLA in healthy donors. Trimming cost V 0 bases and J 5 bases, with 9 bases left between them. There are 13 residues in the CDR3. In germline, CDR1 is SGHTS, CDR2 YDEGEE. It was with 60 Vbeta and 13 Jbeta primers that the PCR ran. Profiled with immunoSEQ multiplex PCR; TCRdb holds only in-frame clones, not every one. Among some 110,000 clones listed, about two thirds were seen once. J is TRBJ2-7 and V is TRBV5-8, with D possibly matching TRBD1 (5 bases). This receptor was taken from a female donor in good health and CMV-seronegative. Specimen: PBMCs. This CDR3 reads CASSLGGTDEQYF. The CDR3 coding sequence is TGTGCCAGCAGCTTGGGGGGCACCGACGAGCAGTACTTC.